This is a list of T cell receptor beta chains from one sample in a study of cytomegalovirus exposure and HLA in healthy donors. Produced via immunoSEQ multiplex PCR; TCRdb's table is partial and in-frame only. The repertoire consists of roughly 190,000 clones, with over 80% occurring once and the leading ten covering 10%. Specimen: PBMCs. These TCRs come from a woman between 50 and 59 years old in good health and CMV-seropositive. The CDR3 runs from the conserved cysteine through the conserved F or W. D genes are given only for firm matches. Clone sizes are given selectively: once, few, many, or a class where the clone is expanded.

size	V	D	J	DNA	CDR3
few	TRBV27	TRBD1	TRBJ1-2	TGTGCCAGCAGTTCTGTAGGGACAGACTATGGCTACACCTTC	CASSSVGTDYGYTF
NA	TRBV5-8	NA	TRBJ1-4	TGTGCCAGCAGCTCGACAGGAACCAATGAAAAACTGTTTTTT	CASSSTGTNEKLFF
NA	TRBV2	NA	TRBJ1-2	TGTGCCAGTGGGGCGACCTATGGCTACACCTTC	CASGATYGYTF
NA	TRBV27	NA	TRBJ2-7	TGTGCCAGCAGTGACGGACAGTCCTACGAGCAGTACTTC	CASSDGQSYEQYF
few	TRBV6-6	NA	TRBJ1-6	TGTGCCAGCAATTTAGGGGCCGCAGGGAATTCACCCCTCCACTTT	CASNLGAAGNSPLHF
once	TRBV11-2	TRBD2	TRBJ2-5	TGTGCCAGCAGCTTTGGTAGTGCGGGGGGCTTTCAAGAGACCCAGTACTTC	CASSFGSAGGFQETQYF
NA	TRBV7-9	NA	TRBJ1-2	TGTGCCAGCAGCCAGGACAGTCGCGCCACTTATGGCTACACCTTC	CASSQDSRATYGYTF
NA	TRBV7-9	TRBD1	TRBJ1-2	TGTGCCAGCAGCTTCGGGACAGGGGCAAAGGCGTTTGGCTACACCTTC	CASSFGTGAKAFGYTF
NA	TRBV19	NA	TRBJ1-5	TGTGCCAGTAGTATAGATTTTAAAGTCCGGCCGGGGCCCCAGCATTTT	CASSIDFKVRPGPQHF
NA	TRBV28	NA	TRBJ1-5	TGTGCCAGCAGTCCTCGGAGGGGCATCGAACAGCCCCAGCATTTT	CASSPRRGIEQPQHF
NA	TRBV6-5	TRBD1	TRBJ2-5	TGTGCCAGCAGTTACACGGGGACAGAAGAGACCCAGTACTTC	CASSYTGTEETQYF
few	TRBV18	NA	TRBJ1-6	TGTGCCAGCTCACCAGGGCTCCTGAATAATTCACCCCTCCACTTT	CASSPGLLNNSPLHF
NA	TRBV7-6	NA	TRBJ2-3	TGTGCCAGCAGCTTAGGACCTAGGGGGGATACGCAGTATTTT	CASSLGPRGDTQYF
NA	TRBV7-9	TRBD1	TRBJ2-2	TGTGCCAGCAGCGACCCGGGACAGGAAAACACCGGGGAGCTGTTTTTT	CASSDPGQENTGELFF
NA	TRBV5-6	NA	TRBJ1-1	TGTGCCAGCAGCTGGGGTCCGGGGGGGACTGAAGCTTTCTTT	CASSWGPGGTEAFF
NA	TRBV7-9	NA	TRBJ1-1	TGTTCCAGCAGCTTAGCGGGGGAGGGGGAAGCTTTCTTT	CSSSLAGEGEAFF
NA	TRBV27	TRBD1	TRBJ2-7	TGTGCCAGCGGGACAGTCTACGAGCAGTACTTC	CASGTVYEQYF
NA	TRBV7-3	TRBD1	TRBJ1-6	TGTGCCAGCAGCCCTCAGGGGGATAATTCACCCCTCCACTTT	CASSPQGDNSPLHF
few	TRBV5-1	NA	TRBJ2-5	TGCGCCAGCAGAGAACCTACAGGGATGGGGACCCAGTACTTC	CASREPTGMGTQYF
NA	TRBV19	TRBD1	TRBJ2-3	TGTGCCAGTAGTAGGGACAGGGTTTCAGATACGCAGTATTTT	CASSRDRVSDTQYF
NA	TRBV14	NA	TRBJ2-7	TGTGCCAGCAGCCAAGAGTTATACGAGCAGTACTTC	CASSQELYEQYF
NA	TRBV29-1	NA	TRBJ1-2	TGCAGCGTTGAAAGTTGGGGCAGCGTGGGCTACACCTTC	CSVESWGSVGYTF
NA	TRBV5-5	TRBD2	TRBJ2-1	TGTGCCAGCAGCATCCGTTCGGGGGGGCCGGGTGAGCAGTTCTTC	CASSIRSGGPGEQFF
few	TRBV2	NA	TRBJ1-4	TGTGCCAGCTCTGGGAGAACAACAACTAATGAAAAACTGTTTTTT	CASSGRTTTNEKLFF
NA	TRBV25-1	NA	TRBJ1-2	TGTGCCAGCAGTGAAACAGGCTACTATGGCTACACCTTC	CASSETGYYGYTF
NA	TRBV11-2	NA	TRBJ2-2	TGTGCCAGCAGCCCCGACACAGGGTCCGGGGAGCTGTTTTTT	CASSPDTGSGELFF
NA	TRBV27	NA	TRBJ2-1	TGTGCCAGCAGTTCCCTAGTCGGGGGGCCCTACAATGAGCAGTTCTTC	CASSSLVGGPYNEQFF
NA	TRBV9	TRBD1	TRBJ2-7	TGTGCCAGCAGCCCCAGGACAGGGTTATTCGAGCAGTACTTC	CASSPRTGLFEQYF
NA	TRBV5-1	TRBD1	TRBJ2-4	TGCGCCAGCAGCTTGGTTTACAGGGGAAAGGAAAACATTCAGTACTTC	CASSLVYRGKENIQYF